The clone carrying this T cell receptor (beta chain) was counted only a few times. This entry comes from a study of regulatory T cells in long-lasting Graves disease. Time point denoted: newly diagnosed GD, antithyroid drugs for less than 3 months. After RNA was extracted from PBMCs, the TCR library was made from it. With iRepertoire HTBI primers and Arm-PCR of CDR3 regions, TCR beta libraries were built. TCRdb passed the multiplex PCR reads through MiXCR, listing each CDR3 protein once. Among fewer than 650,000 distinct CDR3 sequences listed, roughly 15% were seen once. The germline V gene has CDR1 MDHEN and CDR2 SYDVKM. The V gene lost 7 bases and the J gene lost 1 base, with 11 bases spanning the gap. CDR3 length: 13 amino acids. These data were also reused for a study on T cells in Graves' hyperthyroidism and ophthalmopathy. That work adds: Exclusions: uncontrolled infection, other autoimmune disease, pregnancy, lactation.

The TCR comes from a woman between 25 and 40 years old with Graves disease. J is TRBJ2-7 and V is TRBV28, with a tentative D call TRBD2 (5 bases). The sequencing here drew on peripheral blood mononuclear cells (PBMCs), taken at new diagnosis, from a patient treated with antithyroid drugs. In DNA form, the CDR3 reads TGTGCCAGCAAGGTCACGGGATCCTACGAGCAGTACTTC. It specifies CASKVTGSYEQYF.